Presented here are 27 T cell receptor beta chains from one specimen sequenced in a study of blood T cell repertoires in COVID-19. Some clones are missing from TCRdb's copy, which holds only in-frame ones; the method was immunoSEQ multiplex PCR. This table holds 350,000 to 400,000 clones, 70% to 90% found once. Input material: peripheral blood. Receptors originate from an older woman with COVID-19, enrolled during active disease.

This chain links TRBV6-2 or TRBV6-3 with TRBJ2-3; 13 bases are shared with TRBD2. CDR1 and CDR2 (germline): MNHEY, SVGEGT. V was clipped by 0 bases and J by 8 bases; unmatched bases: 8. The CDR3 loop spans 17 amino acids. CDR3 DNA: TGTGCCAGCAGTTACTCGACTAGCGGGGGGCCTCCAGGTACGCAGTATTTT. Its translation is CASSYSTSGGPPGTQYF.

The CDR3 spells CASSSSVSNQPQHF. The CDR3 nucleotides read TGTGCCAGCAGCTCCTCAGTAAGCAATCAGCCCCAGCATTTT. The chain employs TRBV7-2 and TRBJ1-5; D remains unclear. The CDR3 consists of 14 residues. The V gene lost 4 bases and the J gene lost 1 base, with 8 bases spanning the gap. Germline V gene lookup returns CDR1 SGHTA and CDR2 FQGNSA.

The rearrangement links TRBV6-5 to TRBJ2-7; 9 nucleotides match TRBD1. The V segment lost 4 bases and the J segment 3 bases; nucleotides outside the gene matches: 4. The CDR3 is 14 residues long. Germline assignment: CDR1 MNHEY and CDR2 SVGAGI. CDR3 loop: CASSSPGQGYEQYF. CDR3 coding DNA: TGTGCCAGCAGTTCCCCGGGACAGGGCTACGAGCAGTACTTC.

The rearrangement joins TRBV6-5 to TRBJ1-6; D not resolved. In germline, CDR1 is MNHEY, CDR2 SVGAGI. V gave up 4 bases and J gave up 14 bases, with 15 bases separating them. The CDR3 is 13 amino acids. The CDR3 DNA reads as TGTGCCAGCAGTTCACTCGGCCTGAGGGCCCTCCACTTT. Its protein product is CASSSLGLRALHF.

The chain is built from TRBV12-3 or TRBV12-4 and TRBJ2-6; D unclear. V was clipped by 3 bases and J by 4 bases, with 4 bases between them. CDR3 size: 13 residues. The CDR3 DNA is TGTGCCAGCAGTTTCGGGGGGGCCAACGTCCTGACTTTC. As protein: CASSFGGANVLTF.

V is TRBV4-3 and J is TRBJ2-4; 7 nucleotides line up with TRBD1. V shed 0 bases, J shed 4 bases, and the junction held 6 bases outside the gene matches. Germline CDR1 LGHNA, CDR2 YSLEER. This CDR3 contains 16 residues. CDR3 in amino acids: CASSQDGRGWKNIQYF. The CDR3 DNA sequence: TGCGCCAGCAGCCAAGACGGCAGGGGGTGGAAAAACATTCAGTACTTC.

CDR3 DNA sequence: TGTGCCTCCCCGGGACAGGAGAACACCGGGGAGCTGTTTTTT. This sequence encodes CASPGQENTGELFF. The chain has TRBV30 and TRBJ2-2; 8 bases align to TRBD1. This CDR3 comprises 14 residues. V dropped 7 bases and J dropped 1; count of bases not matched to a gene: 5. Looked up from germline, CDR1 is GTSNPN and CDR2 is SVGIG (reference sequence).

The chain uses TRBV28 and TRBJ1-2; D is possibly TRBD1 (5 bases). CDR1 MDHEN and CDR2 SYDVKM come from the germline V gene. There are 14 residues in the CDR3. Trimming left V 8 bases short and J 6 bases short, with 19 bases between. This CDR3 is CASGRQLGRNGYTF. CDR3 sequence (DNA): TGTGCCAGCGGGCGGCAGTTGGGGCGAAATGGCTACACCTTC.

This chain joins TRBV3-1 (or the pseudogene TRBV3-2) and TRBJ2-3; 8 nucleotides line up with TRBD2. CDR1 is LGHDT and CDR2 is YNNKEL in the germline V gene (reference sequence). The junction had 5 bases not matched to a gene; V was cut back by 1 base and J by 5 bases. The CDR3 extends over 15 amino acids. For the CDR3, the DNA is TGTGCCAGCAGCCAAGTCCCGGGGGGGGGAGATACGCAGTATTTT. Translated: CASSQVPGGGDTQYF.

The V call is TRBV6-6, the J call TRBJ1-2; D is perhaps TRBD1 (6 bases). V was shortened by 2 bases and J by 4 bases, with 8 bases between the two germline ends. The V gene's germline CDR1 is MNHNY and CDR2 SVGAGI (reference sequence). This CDR3 has 13 residues. The CDR3 DNA reads TGTGCCAGCAGTTACCCAGGGGTCTATGGCTACACCTTC. Amino acid sequence: CASSYPGVYGYTF.

This clone was picked up a small number of times. The chain uses TRBV30 and TRBJ2-7; maybe TRBD2 (6 bases). Trimming removed 2 bases at V and 6 bases at J, with 8 bases between. The germline V gene encodes CDR1 GTSNPN and CDR2 SVGIG (reference sequence). The CDR3 has 11 residues. The CDR3 reads CAWSWRVEQYF. DNA for the CDR3: TGTGCCTGGAGTTGGAGGGTCGAGCAGTACTTC.

This clone turned up a few times. The sample carries other DNA sequences with the same CDR3. The chain couples TRBV27 to TRBJ1-6; 9 nucleotides agree with TRBD1. Trimming at V came to 6 bases and at J to 6 bases, leaving 3 bases not matched to a gene. The CDR3 covers 14 residues. The germline CDR1 and CDR2 sequences are MNHEY and SMNVEV (reference sequence). The CDR3 loop is CASRPGQGNSPLHF. The CDR3 DNA follows: TGTGCCAGCAGACCGGGACAGGGTAATTCACCCCTCCACTTT.

The V call is TRBV18, the J call TRBJ2-1; 12 nucleotides agree with TRBD2. The germline V gene encodes CDR1 KGHSH and CDR2 LQKENI. This CDR3 region has 17 residues. With V trimmed by 0 bases and J by 5 bases, 5 bases remained unmatched. The CDR3 coding sequence is TGTGCCAGCTCACCACCGACTAGCGGGGGCCTTCACAATGAGCAGTTCTTC. Translating gives CASSPPTSGGLHNEQFF.

The chain carries TRBV4-3 and TRBJ2-3; a possible D gene is TRBD2 (6 bases). The CDR3 contains 17 residues. Germline V gene data show CDR1 as LGHNA and CDR2 as YSLEER. Trimming cost V 0 bases and J 2 bases, with 15 bases left between them. CDR3 in amino acids: CASSQDRRGPNTDTQYF. The DNA of the CDR3 is TGCGCCAGCAGCCAAGATCGGAGGGGCCCTAACACAGATACGCAGTATTTT.

The chain is built from TRBV7-3 and TRBJ2-1; possibly TRBD2 for D (5 bases). CDR1 and CDR2 from the germline V gene are SGHTA and FQGTGA. This CDR3 has 16 residues. Trimming took off 5 bases at V and 6 bases at J, with 20 bases between the two ends. The CDR3 is CASSIYLAPSLNEQFF. In DNA, the CDR3 is TGTGCCAGCAGCATCTATCTAGCCCCGTCCCTCAATGAGCAGTTCTTC.

The chain uses TRBV6-5 and TRBJ1-5; 10 positions match TRBD1. V gave up 6 bases and J gave up 7 bases; unmatched junction bases: 9. This CDR3 region has 15 residues. Germline loops: CDR1 MNHEY, CDR2 SVGAGI. CDR3 DNA: TGTGCCAGCAGCTCGGACAGGGGGAGTCGGCAGCCCCAGCATTTT. It is translated as CASSSDRGSRQPQHF.

This rearrangement joins TRBV5-6 to TRBJ2-2, with 11 nucleotides matching TRBD1. Germline values: CDR1 SGHDT, CDR2 YYEEEE. The CDR3 extends over 16 amino acids. Trimming at V came to 4 bases and at J to 3 bases, leaving 5 bases not matched to a gene. CDR3 in amino acids: CASSQPGQGDTGELFF. CDR3 coding DNA: TGTGCCAGCAGCCAACCGGGACAGGGGGACACCGGGGAGCTGTTTTTT. Looking up the rest from reference TRBV5-6 and TRBJ2-2 gives the full variable domain: DAGVTQSPTHLIKTRGQQVTLRCSPKSGHDTVSWYQQALGQGPQFIFQYYEEEERQRGNFPDRFSGHQFPNYSSELNVNALLLGDSALYLCASSQPGQGDTGELFFGEGSRLTVL.

The V gene is TRBV30, the J gene TRBJ1-5, with TRBD1 matching over 8 bases. CDR3 length equals 15 residues. After removal of 0 bases from V and 7 bases from J, the junction contained 8 bases not matched to a gene. Per germline, CDR1 GTSNPN and CDR2 SVGIG (reference sequence). CDR3 sequence: CAWSVRTGSRQPQHF. The CDR3 DNA sequence: TGTGCCTGGAGTGTAAGGACAGGGTCGCGACAGCCCCAGCATTTT.

This chain connects TRBV12-3 or TRBV12-4 to TRBJ1-2, with 9 bases lining up with TRBD1. CDR3 length: 13 residues. The trim removed 6 bases at V and 7 bases at J, leaving 6 bases unmatched. CDR3 nucleotide sequence: TGTGCCAGCAGACCAACAGGGGGCACTGGCTACACCTTC. Its translation is CASRPTGGTGYTF.

The V call is TRBV19, the J call TRBJ2-7, with 7 nucleotides matching TRBD1. With V trimmed by 7 bases and J by 2 bases, 8 bases remained unmatched. This CDR3 region has 14 residues. Per germline, CDR1 LNHDA and CDR2 SQIVND (reference sequence). The CDR3 spells CASISSGQAYEQYF. CDR3 coding DNA: TGTGCCAGTATTAGTTCCGGACAGGCCTACGAGCAGTACTTC.

The gene calls are TRBV4-1 and TRBJ2-5, with 8 nucleotides matching TRBD2. The germline gives CDR1 MGHRA, CDR2 YSYEKL. The J segment lost 9 bases and the V segment lost 1 base, leaving 10 bases of the junction unmatched. CDR3 length: 15 residues. The CDR3 loop reads CASSQASAGAAAQYF. The CDR3 DNA follows: TGCGCCAGCAGCCAAGCATCAGCGGGGGCCGCGGCCCAGTACTTC.

The J gene is TRBJ1-3, the V gene TRBV18; no reliable D call. Germline-derived CDR1 and CDR2 are KGHSH and LQKENI. Trimming took off 2 bases at V and 0 bases at J, with 5 bases between the two ends. This CDR3 has 14 residues. This CDR3 is CASSPEGSGNTIYF. The CDR3 DNA reads TGTGCCAGCTCACCAGAGGGCTCTGGAAACACCATATATTTT.

This clone turned up a few times. The gene calls are TRBV7-3 and TRBJ1-6; no definite D call. Deletions cut 5 bases from V and 5 bases from J, with 10 bases between. The CDR3 runs 14 residues. Germline values: CDR1 SGHTA, CDR2 FQGTGA. The CDR3 here is CASSANRNNSPLHF. The CDR3 nucleotides read TGTGCCAGCAGCGCCAACAGAAATAATTCACCCCTCCACTTT.

DNA for the CDR3: TGCGCCAGCAGCTTCCAGGGGGCAGGAACTGAAGCTTTCTTT. Amino acid sequence: CASSFQGAGTEAFF. This chain uses TRBV5-1 with TRBJ1-1, with 8 bases aligning to TRBD1. V lost 2 bases to trimming and J lost 5 bases; unmatched junction nucleotides: 5. This CDR3 contains 14 residues. CDR1 and CDR2 (germline): SGHRS, YFSETQ.

The chain combines TRBV6-5 with TRBJ1-1; weak D call: TRBD1 (5 bases). The germline V and J ends were trimmed by 6 bases and 6 bases, with 17 bases remaining between them. The CDR3 is made up of 14 amino acids. Per germline, CDR1 MNHEY and CDR2 SVGAGI. DNA of the CDR3: TGTGCCAGCAGCCTCCTAGGTGGGGGGGCTGAAGCTTTCTTT. Translated: CASSLLGGGAEAFF.

The chain has TRBV7-2 and TRBJ1-6; D not certain. The CDR3 is made up of 14 amino acids. V lost 3 bases and J 8 bases, leaving 11 bases between the germline ends. Germline CDR1 reads SGHTA; CDR2 reads FQGNSA. The CDR3 is CASSFMSQDSPLHF. CDR3 nucleotides: TGTGCCAGCAGCTTTATGTCTCAGGATTCACCCCTCCACTTT.

This clone showed up just once. V is TRBV9 and J is TRBJ2-1; 11 bases match TRBD2. The CDR3 is made up of 14 amino acids. From germline, CDR1 is SGDLS and CDR2 YYNGEE. Trimming at V came to 4 bases and at J to 8 bases, leaving 5 bases not matched to a gene. The chain's CDR3 is CASSLAGGVDEQFF. The CDR3 DNA sequence: TGTGCCAGCAGCCTAGCGGGGGGAGTAGATGAGCAGTTCTTC.